The 21 T cell receptor beta chains below were found in one sample sequenced in a study of CD8+ T cells in alopecia areata. As the sequencing template, cDNA was produced by extracting RNA and reverse transcribing it. Libraries were prepared by immunoSEQ multiplex PCR; TCRdb keeps only in-frame clonotypes and omits some of them. Singletons are absent from the sample, which has more than 250,000 clones. CD4, CD8alpha, NKG2D, NKG2ACE and other markers guided sorting of pooled cutaneous lymph node cells. The sample taken for sequencing was CD4+ T cells sorted from a lymph node. Receptor source: a C3H/HeJ mouse with alopecia areata. Strain haplotype at MHC: H2-k.

A few counts support this clone. The genes and germline here are from mouse. With the read ending 4 residues before the CDR3 end, the germline J gene is used to fill in that end. The sample holds other DNA sequences that translate to the same CDR3. V usage is TRBV13-1 and J usage is TRBJ1-2, with 7 bases that match TRBD1. The CDR3 runs 13 residues. CDR1 NSHNY and CDR2 SYGAGN come from the germline V gene. V lost 2 bases to trimming and J lost 2 bases; unmatched junction nucleotides: 0. The DNA read from the CDR3 is TGTGCCAGCAGTGAGGACAGGAACTCC. Translated, it gives CASSEDRNS. The entire CDR3 sequence reads CASSEDRNSDYTF.

This clone has a handful of counts. All gene names here are mouse names. Sequencing ends 4 residues short of the CDR3 end; the germline J gene provides the rest. The chain has TRBV5 and TRBJ2-2; 9 positions agree with TRBD1. The CDR3 extends over 16 amino acids. J was trimmed by 0 bases and V by 4 bases; bases with no gene match: 3. Germline assignment: CDR1 LGHNA and CDR2 YNLKQL (reference sequence). CDR3 DNA, as far as it was read: TGTGCCAGCAGCCCCCGACAGGGGGCAAACACCGGG. Translation gives CASSPRQGANTG. The whole CDR3 protein is CASSPRQGANTGQLYF.

Worth noting for this clone: Mouse germline and gene names are used. The CDR3 end falls 4 residues outside the read, so it is completed with the germline J gene. This chain links TRBV5 with TRBJ2-2; the D gene is possibly TRBD2 (6 bases). The germline V gene has CDR1 LGHNA and CDR2 YNLKQL (reference sequence). The CDR3 extends over 13 amino acids. Trimming shortened V by 8 bases and J by 2 bases, and 9 bases separated the two germline ends. CDR3 protein: CASRLGNTGQLYF. CDR3 DNA (partial): TGTGCCAGCCGGCTGGGGAACACCGGG.

Of note for this clone: The gene names here belong to mouse. The read ends 4 residues early relative to the CDR3; the germline J gene fills the gap. Distinct nucleotide sequences in the sample also encode this CDR3. The chain employs TRBV19 and TRBJ1-1; D might be TRBD1 (5 bases). CDR3 size: 12 residues. Trimming took 1 base from V and 4 from J, leaving 5 bases between them. CDR1 is FNHDT and CDR2 is SITEND in the germline V gene (reference sequence). CDR3 region: CASSIQGTEVFF. The CDR3 bases that were read are TGTGCCAGCAGTATACAGGGCACA.

To note about this clone: Each gene name is a mouse one. The CDR3 end is not reached by the read, which stops 4 residues before it; the germline J gene fills it in. The chain joins TRBV5 to TRBJ2-2; 11 bases align to TRBD2. With V trimmed by 3 bases and J by 3 bases, 3 bases remained unmatched. This CDR3 comprises 16 residues. CDR1 LGHNA and CDR2 YNLKQL come from the germline V gene (reference sequence). The covered CDR3 bases are TGTGCCAGCAGCCACAACTGGGGGGGCGACACCGGG. Amino acid sequence: CASSHNWGGDTG. The full CDR3 reads CASSHNWGGDTGQLYF.

As for this clone: Gene names are the mouse ones. The read stops 4 residues short of the end of the CDR3; the missing end is completed from the germline J gene. The V call is TRBV19, the J call TRBJ1-2; tentatively, D is TRBD1 (6 bases). V dropped 4 bases and J dropped 2 bases, with 15 bases sitting between them. The CDR3 is made up of 15 amino acids. Germline V gene sequence: CDR1 FNHDT, CDR2 SITEND (reference sequence). The sequenced CDR3 bases are TGTGCCAGCAGTCCCCCGCGGGGGGCGAACTCC. Translation gives CASSPPRGANS. The whole CDR3 sequence is CASSPPRGANSDYTF.

This clone turned up a few times. The germline and genes are mouse ones. The sequenced CDR3 bases are TGTGCCAGCAGTGAAAGGGTTGCAGAA. Amino acid sequence: CASSERVAE. The full CDR3 is CASSERVAETLYF. The chain recombines TRBV13-1 with TRBJ2-3, with unresolved D. The read terminates 4 residues before the CDR3 end, so the remaining end is supplied by the germline J gene. Trimming shortened V by 2 bases and J by 2 bases, and 6 bases separated the two germline ends. This CDR3 has 13 residues. CDR1 is NSHNY, CDR2 SYGAGN, per germline.

Remarks on this clone: Mouse germline and gene names are used. Within the sample, other DNA sequences also encode this same CDR3. The sequenced part of the CDR3 DNA is TGTGCCAGCAGACTGGGGGGTGGCACCGGG. Its translation: CASRLGGGTG. In full, the CDR3 is CASRLGGGTGQLYF. The chain uses TRBV19 and TRBJ2-2; 9 nucleotides match TRBD2. Read sequence stops 4 residues before the CDR3 end, and the germline J gene provides the missing end. V shed 5 bases and J 4 bases; nucleotides not matched to a gene: 3. This CDR3 has 14 residues. Germline-derived CDR1 and CDR2 are FNHDT and SITEND (reference sequence).

This clone was found a few times. Genes and germline come from the mouse. The read terminates 4 residues ahead of where the CDR3 ends, so the germline J gene completes it. The chain couples TRBV31 to TRBJ2-2; the match to TRBD1 covers 7 bases. V dropped 1 base and J dropped 4; count of bases not matched to a gene: 3. Germline loops: CDR1 GKSSPN, CDR2 SITVG. The CDR3 extends over 14 amino acids. CDR3 DNA, as far as it was read: TGTGCCTGGAGTCCTCCAGGGGGCACCGGG. It codes for CAWSPPGGTG. The whole CDR3 is CAWSPPGGTGQLYF.

This clone was detected ten times or more. Gene and germline names: mouse. The read is 3 residues too short to cover the CDR3 end, so that end is filled in from the germline J gene. The sample has other DNA sequences that encode this CDR3 too. The chain has TRBV1 and TRBJ1-6, with D possibly matching TRBD1 (6 bases). TRBJ1-6 is marked as an open reading frame, function uncertain. The CDR3 loop spans 14 amino acids. Germline V gene sequence: CDR1 NSQYPW, CDR2 LRSPGD (reference sequence). V lost 4 bases and J 3 bases, leaving 7 bases between the germline ends. The CDR3 spells CTCSGTDYNSPLYF. The part of the CDR3 DNA that was read is TGCACCTGCAGTGGGACAGACTATAATTCGCCC.

This clone was seen only a few times. Any gene name here is a mouse gene name. The CDR3 goes on 4 residues after the read ends, and that part is filled in from the germline J gene. The J gene is TRBJ2-5, the V gene TRBV1, with D possibly matching TRBD1 (6 bases). CDR1 is NSQYPW, CDR2 LRSPGD, per germline (reference sequence). The CDR3 runs to 15 residues. The germline V and J ends were trimmed by 3 bases and 2 bases, with 12 bases remaining between them. The CDR3: CTCSASTGSQDTQYF. The CDR3 DNA, read in part, is TGCACCTGCAGTGCCTCAACAGGGTCCCAAGAC.

This clone occurred a few times. The gene names here belong to mouse. The CDR3 end lies 4 residues beyond the end of the read and is filled in from the germline J gene. This chain links TRBV5 with TRBJ1-2, with D possibly matching TRBD1 (5 bases). V lost 0 bases and J lost 2, with 10 bases in between. Germline V CDR1 and CDR2: LGHNA, YNLKQL (reference sequence). The CDR3 runs 15 residues. CDR3 amino acids: CASSQDMWGNSDYTF. Incomplete CDR3 DNA: TGTGCCAGCAGCCAAGATATGTGGGGGAACTCC.

This clone occurred a few times. Gene names refer to mouse genes. The read comes to an end 3 residues before the CDR3 does, leaving the germline J gene to fill in the end. This chain joins TRBV1 and TRBJ1-6, with D possibly matching TRBD1 (6 bases). TRBJ1-6 has ORF status, its function being uncertain. The CDR3 contains 18 residues. Germline V gene data show CDR1 as NSQYPW and CDR2 as LRSPGD (reference sequence). The germline V and J ends were trimmed by 2 bases and 0 bases, with 14 bases remaining between them. CDR3 bases read: TGCACCTGCAGTGCACCAGGGACAAACCCTTCCTATAATTCGCCC. Translation gives CTCSAPGTNPSYNSP. The full-length CDR3 reads as CTCSAPGTNPSYNSPLYF.

This clone has a count of ten or more. The germline and genes are mouse ones. The sequenced fragment ends 4 residues before the CDR3 boundary, so the rest is inferred from the germline J gene. V and J are TRBV29 and TRBJ1-1, with D perhaps TRBD1 (5 bases). From germline, CDR1 is MSHET and CDR2 SYDVDS. Trimming stripped 3 bases from V and 4 bases from J, with 6 bases between. The CDR3 extends over 12 amino acids. The CDR3 DNA, read in part, is TGTGCTAGCAGTTTCACAGGCACA. Translating it yields CASSFTGT. From start to end, the CDR3 is CASSFTGTEVFF.

This clone has just a few counts. Genes and germline come from the mouse. Sequencing ends 4 residues short of the CDR3 end; the germline J gene provides the rest. The V and J genes are TRBV5 and TRBJ2-2; 7 bases are a match to TRBD2. Looked up from germline, CDR1 is LGHNA and CDR2 is YNLKQL (reference sequence). This CDR3 spans 16 amino acids. V lost 0 bases and J lost 1; bases outside the gene matches: 2. Partial CDR3 DNA: TGTGCCAGCAGCCAAGATCTGGGGGTAAACACCGGG. Translating it yields CASSQDLGVNTG. The CDR3 reads in full as CASSQDLGVNTGQLYF.

Points on this clone: Being one base from a much bigger clone, this may be a read error. Genes here carry mouse names. The CDR3 extends 4 residues past the end of the read, so its final part is completed from the germline J gene. The same CDR3 also results from other DNA sequences found in this sample. The V call is TRBV13-1, the J call TRBJ1-2; the D gene is possibly TRBD1 (6 bases). This CDR3 spans 13 amino acids. Germline V gene sequence: CDR1 NSHNY, CDR2 SYGAGN. V lost 3 bases to trimming and J lost 2 bases, with 8 bases between them. The CDR3 loop is CASSGQGNSDYTF. Incomplete CDR3 DNA: TGTGCCAGCAGTGGTCAGGGGAACTCC.

Concerning this clone itself: The gene symbols are mouse symbols. CDR3 region: CASRSNWGASAETLYF. The CDR3 bases that were read are TGTGCCAGCAGGTCGAACTGGGGGGCGAGTGCAGAA. J is TRBJ2-3 and V is TRBV19; 9 bases align to TRBD2. The sequenced fragment ends 4 residues before the CDR3 boundary, so the rest is inferred from the germline J gene. The germline V gene has CDR1 FNHDT and CDR2 SITEND (reference sequence). The V gene end was trimmed by 5 bases and the J gene end by 0 bases; junction bases not matched to a gene: 7. The CDR3 loop spans 16 amino acids.

A remark on this clone: All gene names here are mouse names. The read is 4 residues too short to cover the CDR3 end, so that end is filled in from the germline J gene. V and J are TRBV5 and TRBJ2-3, with TRBD2 as a possible D gene (6 bases). This CDR3 is 15 amino acids long. V lost 2 bases and J 1 base, leaving 10 bases between the germline ends. Germline assignment: CDR1 LGHNA and CDR2 YNLKQL (reference sequence). CDR3 DNA (partial): TGTGCCAGCAGCCAATTGGGGGAGGGTGCAGAA. Translation: CASSQLGEGAE. The CDR3 in full is CASSQLGEGAETLYF.

Points on this clone: These gene names are mouse names. The read halts 4 residues ahead of the CDR3 end, with the missing end drawn from the germline J gene. Other DNA sequences in this specimen translate into the identical CDR3. The chain recombines TRBV5 with TRBJ2-7, with D perhaps TRBD1 (6 bases). Per the germline V gene, CDR1 is LGHNA and CDR2 is YNLKQL (reference sequence). CDR3 length: 13 amino acids. The part of the CDR3 DNA that was read is TGTGCCAGCAGCCAAGAGTCAGGGGAT. Its translation is CASSQESGD. The whole CDR3 reads CASSQESGDEQYF.

With respect to this clone: Germline and genes here are mouse. Sequencing ends 4 residues short of the CDR3 end; the germline J gene provides the rest. This sequence joins TRBV2 and TRBJ1-2; 11 bases line up with TRBD1. CDR1 is LGHNA and CDR2 is YSYQKL in the germline V gene. Germline trimming cut 4 bases from V and 4 bases from J; bases unmatched to any gene: 2. This CDR3 contains 14 residues. The CDR3 region is CASSRTGGTSDYTF. The part of the CDR3 DNA that was read is TGTGCCAGCAGCCGGACAGGGGGCACCTCC.

This clone was found a few times. Genes here carry mouse names. The read ends 4 residues shy of where the CDR3 ends; the end is completed using the germline J gene. The rearrangement joins TRBV14 to TRBJ2-1; TRBD2 agrees at 10 bases. The germline gives CDR1 SGHDT, CDR2 FRDEAV. V was pared by 2 bases and J by 1 base, with 6 bases of the junction left unmatched. The CDR3 is 17 residues long. CDR3: CASSLGTGVGNYAEQFF. CDR3 DNA (partial): TGTGCCAGCAGTTTGGGGACTGGGGTGGGGAACTATGCT.